Listed here is a single T cell receptor (beta chain). This record belongs to a study of CD8+ T cells in alopecia areata. Study summary: Treated patients' severity was scored by percentage of affected scalp area.

CDR3 length: 14 residues. CDR1 is MNHEY and CDR2 is SVGAGI in the germline V gene. The trim removed 6 bases at V and 7 bases at J, leaving 11 bases unmatched. Sequencing relied on a cDNA template that was reverse transcribed from extracted RNA. The repertoire was sequenced with immunoSEQ multiplex PCR; TCRdb's copy has only in-frame clones and lacks some. There are some 240,000 clones in the sample; under 75% occur only once, and about 1.6% lies in the top ten. As for treatment: oral pan-JAK inhibitor, 5-10 mg twice daily. The rearrangement joins TRBV6-5 to TRBJ2-7; 8 bases map to TRBD1. Sequenced material: CD4+ T cells sorted from blood, taken at week 4, from a patient treated with tofacitinib. This clonotype originated in a human donor with alopecia areata. CDR3 sequence reads: CASSPNRGIGEQYF. The DNA of the CDR3 is TGTGCCAGCAGCCCAAACAGGGGGATAGGAGAGCAGTACTTC.